The 11 T cell receptor beta chains in this list originate from one sample, sequenced in a study of T cell changes during pregnancy in multiple sclerosis. Measured with immunoSEQ multiplex PCR; TCRdb has only the in-frame clones, and not every one. The table includes approximately 60,000 clones, around 87% detected once. Sequenced input: peripheral blood from another person, used as feeder cells. These TCRs come from a human donor whose cells served as feeder cells for cultures in a pregnancy study.

The chain combines TRBV5-1 with TRBJ1-1; D is uncertain. Germline V gene lookup returns CDR1 SGHRS and CDR2 YFSETQ. Trimming stripped 0 bases from V and 1 base from J, with 7 bases between. CDR3 length: 14 residues. CDR3 loop: CASSLDSGNTEAFF. The CDR3 coding sequence is TGCGCCAGCAGCTTGGACTCCGGGAACACTGAAGCTTTCTTT.

The chain has TRBV7-9 and TRBJ1-2; D call uncertain. Germline V gene sequence: CDR1 SEHNR, CDR2 FQNEAQ (reference sequence). Trimming stripped 1 base from V and 4 bases from J, with 10 bases between. CDR3 size: 14 residues. The CDR3 sequence: CASSLGGLSYGYTF. CDR3 nucleotides: TGTGCCAGCAGCTTAGGAGGGCTGAGCTATGGCTACACCTTC.

The CDR3 nucleotides read TGTGCCAGCAGCTTGGCTGACAGGGGTACTGAAGCTTTCTTT. The encoded protein is CASSLADRGTEAFF. This chain connects TRBV5-4 to TRBJ1-1; 8 bases line up with TRBD1. This CDR3 region has 14 residues. V shed 0 bases and J 5 bases; nucleotides not matched to a gene: 3. The germline gives CDR1 SGHNT, CDR2 YYREEE (reference sequence).

This rearrangement joins TRBV6-1 to TRBJ1-5, with D hard to call. Trimming removed 4 bases from V and 6 bases from J, with 4 bases in between. Germline-derived CDR1 and CDR2 are MNHNS and SASEGT. This CDR3 spans 11 amino acids. This CDR3 is CASSVTQPQHF. DNA for the CDR3: TGTGCCAGCAGTGTAACTCAGCCCCAGCATTTT.

V and J are TRBV7-9 and TRBJ2-7, with D perhaps matching TRBD1 (6 bases). The CDR3 sequence is 14 residues long. V was trimmed by 5 bases and J by 1 base, leaving 12 bases between them. Germline assignment: CDR1 SEHNR and CDR2 FQNEAQ (reference sequence). The CDR3 here is CASSPWTESYEQYF. CDR3 DNA: TGTGCCAGCAGCCCCTGGACAGAATCCTACGAGCAGTACTTC.

This clone was recorded only once. The chain couples TRBV7-8 to TRBJ2-3, with D possibly matching TRBD2 (5 bases). V lost 1 base, J lost 8 bases, and 10 bases lay in between. Germline assignment: CDR1 SGHVS and CDR2 FQNEAQ. The CDR3 has 13 amino acids. CDR3 region: CASSLVGGGTQYF. CDR3 DNA: TGTGCCAGCAGCTTAGTTGGAGGCGGTACGCAGTATTTT.

The chain is built from TRBV28 and TRBJ2-7; 9 bases are a match to TRBD2. This CDR3 is 13 amino acids long. Germline trimming cut 7 bases from V and 5 bases from J; bases unmatched to any gene: 6. The germline gives CDR1 MDHEN, CDR2 SYDVKM. The CDR3 spells CASNPGLAHEQYF. DNA for the CDR3: TGTGCCAGCAACCCGGGACTAGCCCACGAGCAGTACTTC.

The J gene is TRBJ1-5, the V gene TRBV7-2, with 7 positions matching TRBD1. The CDR3 is made up of 17 amino acids. The V and J ends lost 4 bases and 0 bases, in that order; junction bases with no gene match: 9. Germline CDR1 SGHTA, CDR2 FQGNSA. The CDR3 region is CASSSWTGDYSNQPQHF. The CDR3 DNA reads TGTGCCAGCAGCTCTTGGACAGGCGATTATAGCAATCAGCCCCAGCATTTT.

This clone has more than one count but fewer than ten. V is TRBV30 and J is TRBJ1-1; TRBD1 agrees at 7 bases. Trimming took 2 bases from V and 3 from J; bases not matched to a gene: 3. This CDR3 has 13 residues. Germline V CDR1 and CDR2: GTSNPN, SVGIG (reference sequence). The CDR3 loop is CAWSIGTDTEAFF. The CDR3 nucleotides read TGTGCCTGGAGTATTGGGACAGACACTGAAGCTTTCTTT.

The rearrangement uses TRBV28 and TRBJ1-3; no clear D. The ends were cut back, 7 bases at V and 0 bases at J, with 10 bases in the middle. This CDR3 region has 14 residues. The germline V gene encodes CDR1 MDHEN and CDR2 SYDVKM. The CDR3 protein is CASNPDASGNTIYF. The CDR3 coding sequence is TGTGCCAGCAATCCGGACGCCTCTGGAAACACCATATATTTT.

This clone was found a few times. The CDR3 DNA is TGTGCCAGCAGTGAACTAGCGGGGACCGGGAATGAGCAGTTCTTC. Residues: CASSELAGTGNEQFF. The chain recombines TRBV6-4 with TRBJ2-1; 10 bases agree with TRBD2. This CDR3 has 15 residues. Germline loops: CDR1 MRHNA, CDR2 SNTAGT. Germline trimming cut 3 bases from V and 7 bases from J; bases unmatched to any gene: 6.